This TCR beta chain was sequenced in a study of tumor-infiltrating lymphocytes in oesophageal squamous cell carcinoma. CDR3 length: 15 amino acids. Germline V CDR1 and CDR2: SGHTA, FQGTGA. V trimming: 2 bases; J trimming: 11 bases; junction bases outside the gene matches: 12. This clonotype was observed many times. Via MiXCR, TCRdb re-called the PCR reads, giving one row per CDR3 protein. The top ten hold about 7% of the sample, which has nearly 20,000 distinct CDR3 sequences, around 43% seen once. The receptor's source is a male donor with esophageal squamous cell carcinoma. This sequence joins TRBV7-3 and TRBJ2-5; 9 bases align to TRBD2. Sequencing input: blood. The CDR3 protein is CASSLGTSPISEQYF. DNA of the CDR3: TGTGCCAGCAGCTTAGGGACTAGCCCCATATCGGAGCAGTACTTC.